The 13 T cell receptor beta chains below all came from one sample that was sequenced in a study of cytomegalovirus exposure and HLA in healthy donors. Profiled with immunoSEQ multiplex PCR; TCRdb holds only in-frame clones, not every one. The sample lists about 360,000 clones, roughly 89% occurring once. The sequenced sample consisted of PBMCs. These receptor sequences come from a woman younger than 30 in good health and CMV-seronegative.

Note on this clone: At one end the junction does not follow the germline gene, possibly because of a read error. The chain uses TRBV28 and TRBJ2-1; 10 nucleotides align to TRBD2. CDR1 MDHEN and CDR2 SYDVKM come from the germline V gene. This CDR3 is built from 17 residues. The DNA for the CDR3 is TGTGCCAGCAGTTTAACAGCGGGGGGGAGTTCCTTCAATGAGCAGTTCTTC. Translated, it gives CASSLTAGGSSFNEQFF.

This clone was observed a handful of times. The chain is built from TRBV14 and TRBJ2-7; possible D gene TRBD1, 5 bases. Germline assignment: CDR1 SGHDN and CDR2 FVKESK. The CDR3 sequence is 14 residues long. The germline V and J ends were trimmed by 1 base and 5 bases, with 12 bases remaining between them. This CDR3 is CASSQGFGRDEQYF. Written as DNA, the CDR3 is TGTGCCAGCAGCCAAGGGTTTGGCAGGGACGAGCAGTACTTC.

V and J are TRBV7-9 and TRBJ2-1; TRBD1 matches 9 bases. CDR1 is SEHNR, CDR2 FQNEAQ, per germline (reference sequence). V trimming: 5 bases; J trimming: 8 bases; junction bases outside the gene matches: 1. The CDR3 is 12 amino acids. The CDR3 is CASSRDRDEQFF. The CDR3 DNA is TGTGCCAGCAGCAGGGACAGGGATGAGCAGTTCTTC.

The chain couples TRBV6-7 to TRBJ2-3; tentative D call: TRBD1 (6 bases). TRBV6-7 is an ORF; its function is uncertain. This CDR3 is built from 17 residues. Trimming stripped 11 bases from V and 0 bases from J, with 24 bases between. The CDR3 coding sequence is TGTGCCGCAGGGGAACAGGGTACCTGCTCTAGCACAGATACGCAGTATTTT. It encodes CAAGEQGTCSSTDTQYF.

The chain combines TRBV27 with TRBJ2-1; TRBD1 agrees at 7 bases. This CDR3 has 14 amino acids. The V gene end was trimmed by 5 bases and the J gene end by 9 bases; junction bases not matched to a gene: 10. The germline V gene has CDR1 MNHEY and CDR2 SMNVEV (reference sequence). CDR3 bases: TGTGCCAGCAGTGTACCGGGACAGTACGGTGAGCAGTTCTTC. It is translated as CASSVPGQYGEQFF.

V usage is TRBV11-2 and J usage is TRBJ2-1, with D perhaps TRBD2 (5 bases). V lost 1 base and J lost 3, with 10 bases in between. CDR1 is SGHAT, CDR2 FQNNGV, per germline. CDR3 length: 15 amino acids. The chain's CDR3 is CASSLASRFYNEQFF. The CDR3 DNA sequence: TGTGCCAGCAGCTTAGCTAGCAGATTCTACAATGAGCAGTTCTTC. Supplemented by reference TRBV11-2 and TRBJ2-1, the full variable domain reads EAGVAQSPRYKIIEKRQSVAFWCNPISGHATLYWYQQILGQGPKLLIQFQNNGVVDDSQLPKDRFSAERLKGVDSTLKIQPAKLEDSAVYLCASSLASRFYNEQFFGPGTRLTVL.

The rearrangement joins TRBV11-2 to TRBJ1-1; D may be TRBD1 (5 bases). The CDR3 is 12 amino acids. Trimming stripped 6 bases from V and 3 bases from J, with 8 bases between. The germline V gene has CDR1 SGHAT and CDR2 FQNNGV. The CDR3 DNA reads as TGTGCCAGCAGTGTAGGGGACACTGAAGCTTTCTTT. Translation: CASSVGDTEAFF.

The rearrangement links TRBV4-2 to TRBJ2-5, with TRBD2 matching over 11 bases. CDR1 and CDR2 (germline): LGHNA, YNFKEQ. The J segment lost 1 base and the V segment lost 3 bases, leaving 13 bases of the junction unmatched. The CDR3 contains 19 residues. The DNA of the CDR3 is TGTGCCAGCAGCCAGTCCCCTAGGGCTAGCGGGGGGACCCAAGAGACCCAGTACTTC. Encoded protein: CASSQSPRASGGTQETQYF.

Only one count was recorded for this clone. CDR3 protein: CASSLTGGINQPQHF. The CDR3, as DNA: TGTGCCAGCAGTTTGACAGGGGGCATCAATCAGCCCCAGCATTTT. The V gene is TRBV27, the J gene TRBJ1-5; 10 bases are shared with TRBD1. The CDR3 extends over 15 amino acids. V gave up 3 bases and J gave up 3 bases; unmatched junction bases: 2. Per germline, CDR1 MNHEY and CDR2 SMNVEV (reference sequence).

The chain combines TRBV29-1 with TRBJ2-7, with D tentatively TRBD2 (6 bases). Germline lookup yields CDR1 SQVTM and CDR2 ANQGSEA. The CDR3 is made up of 16 amino acids. Between the trimmed V and J ends, which lost 3 bases and 1 base, there was a span of 19 bases. The CDR3 region is CSVEEGSLDGSYEQYF. The CDR3 DNA reads TGCAGCGTTGAGGAGGGTAGTTTGGACGGTTCCTACGAGCAGTACTTC.

The chain joins TRBV5-1 to TRBJ2-2, with 9 bases that match TRBD2. This CDR3 has 17 residues. After removal of 4 bases from V and 2 bases from J, the junction contained 9 bases not matched to a gene. Germline-derived CDR1 and CDR2 are SGHRS and YFSETQ. The CDR3 region is CASSTASSGINTGELFF. The DNA for the CDR3 is TGCGCCAGCAGCACAGCCTCTAGCGGGATTAACACCGGGGAGCTGTTTTTT.

This chain joins TRBV6-5 and TRBJ1-1; D is possibly TRBD1 (6 bases). V was cut by 5 bases and J by 3 bases, with 13 bases left in between. The CDR3 is made up of 14 amino acids. Germline CDR1 and CDR2: MNHEY and SVGAGI. CDR3 region: CASSRNRVDTEAFF. The CDR3 coding sequence is TGTGCCAGCAGTCGTAACAGGGTGGACACTGAAGCTTTCTTT.

The rearrangement joins TRBV2 to TRBJ2-7; 9 nucleotides align to TRBD1. The V gene end was trimmed by 7 bases and the J gene end by 3 bases; junction bases not matched to a gene: 10. In germline, CDR1 is SNHLY, CDR2 FYNNEI. The CDR3 length is 15 residues. CDR3 nucleotides: TGTGCCAGCACCGTGGACAGGGGAGAATTCTACGAGCAGTACTTC. Amino acid sequence: CASTVDRGEFYEQYF.